What follows describes a single T cell receptor (beta chain). This specimen comes from a study of long-term antiretroviral therapy in people with HIV. It was version v3.0 of the immunoSEQ assay that was run at survey level. TCRdb's table, derived via immunoSEQ multiplex PCR, lists solely in-frame clones and lacks some. The sample has around 15,000 clones; about 86% are singletons. This CDR3 spans 13 amino acids. The V gene's germline CDR1 is GTSNPN and CDR2 SVGIG (reference sequence). Between the trimmed V and J ends, which lost 1 base and 4 bases, there was a span of 10 bases. The gene calls are TRBV30 and TRBJ1-2, with D hard to call. This TCR was sampled from a man aged 40-49 years with HIV. The sequencing used unsorted PBMCs, collected just before starting antiretroviral therapy. DNA of the CDR3: TGTGCCTGGAGTGACATCCCACTCTATGGCTACACCTTC. It specifies CAWSDIPLYGYTF.